This T cell receptor (beta chain) was retrieved from a study of T cells in localized non-small cell lung cancer. Overall study results and limits: The appearance of a median roughly 56 of the top 100 tumor clones was seen in adjacent lung. It was uninvolved adjacent lung that showed the highest T cell clonality, exceeding tumor. An association was observed between higher blood T cell density and longer overall survival.

This CDR3 has 12 residues. The germline V gene has CDR1 SGHAT and CDR2 FQNNGV. V dropped 4 bases and J dropped 14; count of bases not matched to a gene: 6. Some clones are missing from TCRdb's copy, which holds only in-frame ones; the method was immunoSEQ multiplex PCR. The table shows about 28,000 clones, with about 86% occurring only once. Turning to this clone: Its antigen is undetermined.

The specimen was peripheral blood mononuclear cells, collected before any cancer treatment. The sequence was collected from a man between 40 and 70 years old with stage III lung adenocarcinoma. V usage is TRBV11-2 and J usage is TRBJ2-1; TRBD1 agrees at 9 bases. The CDR3 sequence is CASSSDRGKEFF. CDR3 bases: TGTGCCAGCAGCTCCGACAGGGGGAAGGAGTTCTTC.